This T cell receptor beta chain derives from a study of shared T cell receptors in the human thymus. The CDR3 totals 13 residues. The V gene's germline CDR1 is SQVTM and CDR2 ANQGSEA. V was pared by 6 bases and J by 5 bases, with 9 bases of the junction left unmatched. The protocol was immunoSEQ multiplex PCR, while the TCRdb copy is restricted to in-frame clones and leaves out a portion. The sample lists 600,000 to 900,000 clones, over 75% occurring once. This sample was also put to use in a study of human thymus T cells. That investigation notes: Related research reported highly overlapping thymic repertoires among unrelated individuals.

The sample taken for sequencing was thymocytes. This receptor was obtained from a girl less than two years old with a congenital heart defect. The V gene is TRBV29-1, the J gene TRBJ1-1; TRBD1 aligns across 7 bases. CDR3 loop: CSVNRGNGTEAFF. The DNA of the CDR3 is TGCAGCGTAAACAGGGGTAATGGAACTGAAGCTTTCTTT. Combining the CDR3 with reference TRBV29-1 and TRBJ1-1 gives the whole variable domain SAVISQKPSRDICQRGTSLTIQCQVDSQVTMMFWYRQQPGQSLTLIATANQGSEATYESGFVIDKFPISRPNLTFSTLTVSNMSPEDSSIYLCSVNRGNGTEAFFGQGTRLTVV.